The present T cell receptor beta chain was sequenced within a study of beta chain features in type 1 diabetes. The wider study: In all, 107,917,701 sorted cells from all samples were analyzed. Findings and limits, study-wide: Naive, central memory and Treg TCRB repertoires seemed to resemble each other more closely in patients than they did in healthy donors. All four CD4+ subsets from Type 1 diabetes patients carried moderately but significantly shorter TCRB CDR3s.

The authors reverse transcribed all of the isolated RNA, so sequencing captured expressed TCRB transcripts. Repertoires were generated with immunoSEQ multiplex PCR, while TCRdb's copy carries only in-frame clones and drops some. The data show around 260,000 clones, roughly 22% seen once. This clone occurred a few times. Its antigen is unknown. Germline CDR1 is SGHNT and CDR2 is YYREEE (reference sequence). The V gene end was trimmed by 1 base and the J gene end by 8 bases; junction bases not matched to a gene: 8. The CDR3 runs 16 residues. The J gene is TRBJ2-1, the V gene TRBV5-4; 11 nucleotides agree with TRBD2. Sample: naive CD4+ T cells from blood. This TCR derives from a woman in her thirties or forties with type 1 diabetes. The CDR3 DNA is TGTGCCAGCAGCTTGAATCCTAGCGGGAGGTGGGATGAGCAGTTCTTC. This encodes CASSLNPSGRWDEQFF.